The rows below give T cell receptor beta chains drawn from one sample of a study of T cell repertoires in cytomegalovirus infection. One entry per CDR3 protein, called by TCRdb with MiXCR from the reads. The data hold some 600,000 distinct CDR3 sequences, with more than 20% observed a single time. The material sequenced was CD8+ T cells from PBMCs. These receptors originate from a human donor in good health (CMV status not recorded). Some clones in this sample may be carry-over from other donors' samples. The conserved cysteine and the conserved F or W are not part of the CDR3 here. Each record gives: J gene, V gene, clone size, CDR3 protein. Not all rows give a size; the values are once, few, many and, for expanded clones, a class.

J: TRBJ2-7
V: TRBV27
size: few
CDR3: ASSQLGGVYEQY

J: TRBJ2-4
V: TRBV12-3/TRBV12-4
size: NA
CDR3: ASSFSHSGLTKNIQY

J: TRBJ2-1
V: TRBV20-1
size: NA
CDR3: SARDFGGTSGTYNEQF

J: TRBJ2-1
V: TRBV19
size: few
CDR3: ASSIVYNEQF

J: TRBJ2-1
V: TRBV6-5
size: few
CDR3: ASSYSILSGTAGNEQF

J: TRBJ2-1
V: TRBV7-2
size: many
CDR3: ASSWTGVYNEQF

J: TRBJ2-3
V: TRBV6-2/TRBV6-3
size: many
CDR3: ASSYRQDEWISTDTQY

J: TRBJ2-5
V: TRBV27
size: few
CDR3: ASSTTSIQETQY

J: TRBJ1-1
V: TRBV9
size: few
CDR3: ASSSWEGGDTEAF

J: TRBJ2-2
V: TRBV5-1
size: NA
CDR3: ASSLEGQGRTGELF

J: TRBJ2-1
V: TRBV7-7
size: many
CDR3: ASSSDPYNEQF

J: TRBJ2-1
V: TRBV11-3
size: NA
CDR3: ASSSWGGSPNEQF

J: TRBJ1-1
V: TRBV6-5
size: NA
CDR3: ASSKTGGWYTEAF

J: TRBJ1-4
V: TRBV20-1
size: NA
CDR3: SARGYRATNEKLF

J: TRBJ2-1
V: TRBV15
size: NA
CDR3: ATSMGTLINEQF

J: TRBJ2-2
V: TRBV6-5
size: NA
CDR3: ASKGGEGGTGELF

J: TRBJ2-1
V: TRBV6-2/TRBV6-3
size: many
CDR3: ASSYEGYEQF

J: TRBJ2-2
V: TRBV7-9
size: NA
CDR3: ASSLPDRRPGELF

J: TRBJ1-2
V: TRBV7-3
size: many
CDR3: ASSSGTGGDYGYT

J: TRBJ2-7
V: TRBV27
size: many
CDR3: ASSLYLGASSYEQY

J: TRBJ1-5
V: TRBV15
size: few
CDR3: ATSRDKGAGQPQH

J: TRBJ2-1
V: TRBV12-3/TRBV12-4
size: many
CDR3: ASSRQGSSYNEQF

J: TRBJ2-2
V: TRBV12-3/TRBV12-4
size: NA
CDR3: ANSLAGGNTGELF

J: TRBJ2-1
V: TRBV2
size: NA
CDR3: ASPSGKDEQF

J: TRBJ1-2
V: TRBV5-1
size: NA
CDR3: ASSAEGNGYT

J: TRBJ2-1
V: TRBV7-6
size: many
CDR3: ASSFLKGSEQF

J: TRBJ1-1
V: TRBV12-3/TRBV12-4
size: many
CDR3: ASSSNTKMPEAF

J: TRBJ1-2
V: TRBV24-1
size: NA
CDR3: ATSTTGPGYT

J: TRBJ1-2
V: TRBV12-5
size: few
CDR3: ASGLGVNRGYT

J: TRBJ1-5
V: TRBV7-8
size: many
CDR3: ASSPPGGQPQH

J: TRBJ2-4
V: TRBV9
size: NA
CDR3: ASSGADRQLY

J: TRBJ1-2
V: TRBV6-6
size: few
CDR3: ASSLDSDYGYT

J: TRBJ1-5
V: TRBV4-1
size: few
CDR3: ASSSGAVGQPQH

J: TRBJ2-7
V: TRBV7-6
size: many
CDR3: ASSQLAGALYEQY

J: TRBJ2-3
V: TRBV4-3
size: once
CDR3: ASSQGPSGTTDTQY

J: TRBJ2-7
V: TRBV29-1
size: NA
CDR3: SVELAESSYEQY

J: TRBJ1-5
V: TRBV28
size: NA
CDR3: ASSLETGGLYSNQPQH

J: TRBJ2-7
V: TRBV7-2
size: many
CDR3: ASSLNPGTGKNEQY

J: TRBJ2-5
V: TRBV5-8
size: NA
CDR3: ASIQLVYQETQY

J: TRBJ2-4
V: TRBV4-1
size: many
CDR3: ASSPQEKERGAQNIQY

J: TRBJ2-2
V: TRBV6-5
size: NA
CDR3: ASRQANTGELF

J: TRBJ1-1
V: TRBV6-6
size: many
CDR3: ASSYDRDTEAF

J: TRBJ1-1
V: TRBV29-1
size: NA
CDR3: SVEDLGQTLNTEAF

J: TRBJ2-1
V: TRBV11-1
size: few
CDR3: ASSRSSGTYYNEQF

J: TRBJ2-1
V: TRBV7-9
size: NA
CDR3: ASSFYNRLSSYNEQF

J: TRBJ2-1
V: TRBV27
size: NA
CDR3: ASSWDPRSYNEQF

J: TRBJ2-1
V: TRBV5-6
size: NA
CDR3: ASSWGRPYNEQF

J: TRBJ1-5
V: TRBV9
size: few
CDR3: ASSAGTGLGPQH

J: TRBJ2-3
V: TRBV29-1
size: few
CDR3: SAPGLNTDTQY

J: TRBJ2-1
V: TRBV29-1
size: NA
CDR3: SVDGLDSGTYNEQF

J: TRBJ2-1
V: TRBV24-1
size: NA
CDR3: ATKVQRTYNEQF

J: TRBJ1-1
V: TRBV5-4
size: once
CDR3: ASSLDVSFRGAEAF

J: TRBJ2-1
V: TRBV6-2/TRBV6-3
size: few
CDR3: ASTPRGGDSWNEQF

J: TRBJ2-3
V: TRBV7-4
size: NA
CDR3: ANSLDGRGSSSTDTQY

J: TRBJ2-2
V: TRBV7-8
size: many
CDR3: ASSLFRGSTGELF

J: TRBJ1-5
V: TRBV28
size: NA
CDR3: AAGESGGNQPQH

J: TRBJ1-1
V: TRBV7-9
size: few
CDR3: ASSSGTSEAF

J: TRBJ2-1
V: TRBV20-1
size: NA
CDR3: SARPGGRYNEQF

J: TRBJ1-2
V: TRBV29-1
size: few
CDR3: SVDGGSDGYT